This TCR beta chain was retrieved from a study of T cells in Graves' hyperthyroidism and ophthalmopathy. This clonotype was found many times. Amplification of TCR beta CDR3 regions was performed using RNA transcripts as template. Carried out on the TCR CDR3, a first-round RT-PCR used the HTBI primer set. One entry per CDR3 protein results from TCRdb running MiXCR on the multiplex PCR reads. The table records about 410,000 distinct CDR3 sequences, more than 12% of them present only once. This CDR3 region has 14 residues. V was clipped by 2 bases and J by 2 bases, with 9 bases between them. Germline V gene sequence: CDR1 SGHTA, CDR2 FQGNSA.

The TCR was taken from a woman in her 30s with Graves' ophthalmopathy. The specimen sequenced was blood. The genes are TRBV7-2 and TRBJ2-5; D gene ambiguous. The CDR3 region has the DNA TGTGCCAGCAGCTTATGGAAGAATCAAGAGACCCAGTACTTC. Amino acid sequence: CASSLWKNQETQYF.